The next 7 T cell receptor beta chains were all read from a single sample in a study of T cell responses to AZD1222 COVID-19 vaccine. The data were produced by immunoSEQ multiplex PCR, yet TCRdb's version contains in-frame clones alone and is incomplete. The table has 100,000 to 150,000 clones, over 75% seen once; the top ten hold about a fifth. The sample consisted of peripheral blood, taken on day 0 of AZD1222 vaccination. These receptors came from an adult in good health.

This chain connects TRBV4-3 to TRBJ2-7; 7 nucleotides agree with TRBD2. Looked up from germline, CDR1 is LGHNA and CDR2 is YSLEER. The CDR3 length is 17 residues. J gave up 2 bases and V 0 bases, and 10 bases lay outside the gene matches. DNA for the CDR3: TGCGCCAGCAGCCAAGAAACTTCTGAGCGGGGCCCCTACGAGCAGTACTTC. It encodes CASSQETSERGPYEQYF.

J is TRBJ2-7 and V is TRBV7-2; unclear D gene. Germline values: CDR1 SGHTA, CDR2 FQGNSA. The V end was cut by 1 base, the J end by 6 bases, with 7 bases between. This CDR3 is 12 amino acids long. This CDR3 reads CASSLVQREQYF. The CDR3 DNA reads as TGTGCCAGCAGCTTAGTTCAGCGCGAGCAGTACTTC. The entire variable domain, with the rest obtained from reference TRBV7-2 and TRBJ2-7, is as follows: GAGVSQSPSNKVTEKGKDVELRCDPISGHTALYWYRQSLGQGLEFLIYFQGNSAPDKSGLPSDRFSAERTGGSVSTLTIQRTQQEDSAVYLCASSLVQREQYFGPGTRLTVT.

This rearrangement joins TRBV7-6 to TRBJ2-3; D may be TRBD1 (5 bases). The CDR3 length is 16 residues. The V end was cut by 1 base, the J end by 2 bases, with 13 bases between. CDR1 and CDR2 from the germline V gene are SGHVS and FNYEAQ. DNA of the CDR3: TGTGCCAGCAGCTTAGTGGGGCGTACAGACACAGATACGCAGTATTTT. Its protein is CASSLVGRTDTDTQYF.

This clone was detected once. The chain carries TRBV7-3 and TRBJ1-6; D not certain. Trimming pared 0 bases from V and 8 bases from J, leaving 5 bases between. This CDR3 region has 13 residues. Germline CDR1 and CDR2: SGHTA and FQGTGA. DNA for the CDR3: TGTGCCAGCAGCTTAACCCCGGATTCACCCCTCCACTTT. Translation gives CASSLTPDSPLHF.

The CDR3 bases are TGTGCCAGCAGCGGGGGACAGGTCTATGGCTACACCTTC. Amino acid sequence: CASSGGQVYGYTF. This chain links TRBV5-6 with TRBJ1-2; 8 bases align to TRBD1. The CDR3 covers 13 residues. The ends lost 4 bases at V and 4 bases at J; junction bases unmatched: 3. Germline V gene sequence: CDR1 SGHDT, CDR2 YYEEEE.

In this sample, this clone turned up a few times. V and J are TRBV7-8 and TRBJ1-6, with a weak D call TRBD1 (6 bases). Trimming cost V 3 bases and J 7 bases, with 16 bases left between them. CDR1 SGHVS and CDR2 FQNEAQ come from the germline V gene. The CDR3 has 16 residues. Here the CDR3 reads CASSFGVDSTNSPLHF. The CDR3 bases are TGTGCCAGCAGCTTTGGGGTGGACAGTACGAATTCACCCCTCCACTTT.

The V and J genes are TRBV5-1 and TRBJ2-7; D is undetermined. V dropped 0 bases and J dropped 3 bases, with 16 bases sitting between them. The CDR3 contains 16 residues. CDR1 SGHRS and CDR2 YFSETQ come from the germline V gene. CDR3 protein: CASSLGGVGTYYEQYF. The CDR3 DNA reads TGCGCCAGCAGCTTGGGTGGGGTTGGCACCTACTACGAGCAGTACTTC.